The 30 T cell receptor beta chains below all came from one sample that was sequenced in a study of cytomegalovirus exposure and HLA in healthy donors. Primers included in the PCR were 60 Vbeta and 13 Jbeta primers. The protocol was immunoSEQ multiplex PCR, while the TCRdb copy is restricted to in-frame clones and leaves out a portion. The sample consists of over 150,000 clones, approximately 77% of them appearing once. Sample: PBMCs. These receptor sequences come from a male donor in good health and CMV-seropositive.

The V and J genes are TRBV30 and TRBJ1-2; perhaps TRBD1 as D (5 bases). Deletions cut 8 bases from V and 5 bases from J, with 15 bases between. CDR3 length: 12 residues. Germline assignment: CDR1 GTSNPN and CDR2 SVGIG (reference sequence). CDR3 protein: CAAPGLGYGYTF. The DNA of the CDR3 is TGTGCCGCGCCGGGACTAGGATATGGCTACACCTTC.

The genes are TRBV6-6 and TRBJ2-1, with 14 bases identical to TRBD2. With 0 bases clipped from V and 7 bases from J, the junction kept 2 bases outside the gene matches. Germline CDR1 is MNHNY and CDR2 is SVGAGI (reference sequence). This CDR3 contains 16 residues. The CDR3 bases are TGTGCCAGCAGTTACTCGGGACTAGCGGGGGTGAATGAGCAGTTCTTC. Protein product: CASSYSGLAGVNEQFF.

This chain connects TRBV6-1 to TRBJ1-4; 10 bases match TRBD1. Germline-derived CDR1 and CDR2 are MNHNS and SASEGT. V shed 10 bases and J 9 bases; nucleotides not matched to a gene: 14. The CDR3 is 15 amino acids. The CDR3 nucleotides are TGTGCCACTTTTCCGGGAGGGACAGGGGCCAAAAAACTGTTTTTT. It translates to CATFPGGTGAKKLFF.

This clone has only a few counts. This sequence joins TRBV6-1 and TRBJ2-7, with D perhaps TRBD1 (6 bases). CDR1 and CDR2 from the germline V gene are MNHNS and SASEGT. V dropped 5 bases and J dropped 1 base, with 15 bases sitting between them. This CDR3 is 15 amino acids long. The CDR3: CASSLGQFVSYEQYF. CDR3 DNA sequence: TGTGCCAGCAGTTTAGGACAGTTCGTATCCTACGAGCAGTACTTC.

The sample holds a few counts of this clone. The genes are TRBV7-2 and TRBJ1-1; TRBD1 aligns across 7 bases. CDR1 and CDR2 (germline): SGHTA, FQGNSA. V lost 1 base and J lost 8; bases outside the gene matches: 7. This CDR3 is built from 14 residues. The CDR3 nucleotides read TGTGCCAGCAGCTTAGTTATAGGGACAGACGAAGCTTTCTTT. It translates to CASSLVIGTDEAFF.

V usage is TRBV20-1 and J usage is TRBJ2-4; 7 bases fit TRBD2. V gave up 6 bases and J gave up 9 bases; unmatched junction bases: 5. The CDR3 covers 11 residues. From germline, CDR1 is DFQATT and CDR2 SNEGSKA (reference sequence). The CDR3: CSAREGGIQYF. In DNA form, the CDR3 reads TGCAGTGCGAGGGAGGGTGGCATTCAGTACTTC.

This chain links TRBV7-3 with TRBJ2-3; 10 nucleotides match TRBD2. Germline lookup yields CDR1 SGHTA and CDR2 FQGTGA. V lost 4 bases to trimming and J lost 7 bases; unmatched junction nucleotides: 5. The CDR3 runs to 14 residues. The CDR3 DNA is TGTGCCAGCAGCTCCAGCGGGGGGGTAAATACGCAGTATTTT. Its translation: CASSSSGGVNTQYF.

The chain links TRBV4-3 to TRBJ2-3, with D unclear. Between the trimmed V and J ends, which lost 9 bases and 0 bases, there was a span of 4 bases. The CDR3 is 11 residues long. CDR1 and CDR2 from the germline V gene are LGHNA and YSLEER. The chain's CDR3 is CASRSTDTQYF. CDR3 sequence (DNA): TGCGCCAGTCGTAGCACAGATACGCAGTATTTT.

This clone was seen once. The chain has TRBV5-4 and TRBJ1-1; the D gene is possibly TRBD1 (5 bases). Germline assignment: CDR1 SGHNT and CDR2 YYREEE (reference sequence). V gave up 0 bases and J gave up 5 bases, with 11 bases separating them. This CDR3 spans 14 amino acids. The CDR3 loop is CASSLGSGGTEAFF. DNA for the CDR3: TGTGCCAGCAGCTTGGGGTCGGGGGGAACTGAAGCTTTCTTT.

CDR3 coding DNA: TGCGCCAGCAGCTTGGTGAGGGGGCGAGAGACCCAGTACTTC. Translated: CASSLVRGRETQYF. The chain recombines TRBV5-1 with TRBJ2-5, with 7 positions matching TRBD1. V was clipped by 0 bases and J by 4 bases; unmatched bases: 3. CDR3 size: 14 residues. Germline CDR1 reads SGHRS; CDR2 reads YFSETQ.

This clone was counted only a few times. This chain uses TRBV5-6 with TRBJ1-1; D gene uncertain. With 0 bases removed from V and 4 bases from J, the gap between germline ends came to 7 bases. This CDR3 is built from 13 residues. The germline CDR1 and CDR2 sequences are SGHDT and YYEEEE. The CDR3 loop is CASSLGARTEAFF. The CDR3 coding sequence is TGTGCCAGCAGCTTGGGGGCGCGCACTGAAGCTTTCTTT.

The chain links TRBV4-2 to TRBJ1-4; D may be TRBD1 (6 bases). The CDR3 loop spans 16 amino acids. Germline CDR1 and CDR2: LGHNA and YNFKEQ. The V and J ends lost 0 bases and 10 bases respectively, with 18 bases between them. CDR3 sequence: CASSQDPRRQAGKLFF. Here the CDR3 DNA reads TGTGCCAGCAGCCAAGACCCCCGTAGACAGGCGGGAAAACTGTTTTTT.

The genes are TRBV6-5 and TRBJ1-2; D is possibly TRBD1 (6 bases). Germline CDR1 reads MNHEY; CDR2 reads SVGAGI. Trimming removed 0 bases from V and 8 bases from J, with 13 bases in between. The CDR3 loop spans 14 amino acids. The CDR3 protein is CASSYSKGGPGYTF. The CDR3 coding sequence is TGTGCCAGCAGTTACTCGAAGGGGGGGCCCGGCTACACCTTC.

This chain connects TRBV5-5 to TRBJ2-7; TRBD2 matches 10 bases. The CDR3 runs 14 residues. Germline trimming cut 4 bases from V and 6 bases from J; bases unmatched to any gene: 7. CDR1 and CDR2 from the germline V gene are SGHKS and YYEKEE (reference sequence). Here the CDR3 DNA reads TGTGCCAGCAGCCAAAGCGGGGGGGCGGTCGAGCAGTACTTC. Translation: CASSQSGGAVEQYF.

The rearrangement joins TRBV5-1 to TRBJ1-1; 9 bases map to TRBD1. The V segment lost 7 bases and the J segment 5 bases; nucleotides outside the gene matches: 9. This CDR3 has 14 residues. CDR1 is SGHRS and CDR2 is YFSETQ in the germline V gene. CDR3 sequence (DNA): TGCGCCAGCCGTCCCGGGACAGGGAAAACTGAAGCTTTCTTT. Amino acid sequence: CASRPGTGKTEAFF.

Remarks on this clone: Relative to the germline gene, one junction end is altered; a read error may explain this. V usage is TRBV7-9 and J usage is TRBJ2-1; 11 bases line up with TRBD2. The CDR3 consists of 15 residues. CDR1 and CDR2 from the germline V gene are SEHNR and FQNEAQ (reference sequence). Written as DNA, the CDR3 is TGTTCCAGCAGCTCCCGACTAGCGGGGTACAATGAGCAGTTCTTC. This gives the protein CSSSSRLAGYNEQFF.

The rearrangement uses TRBV10-2 and TRBJ1-4, with a tentative D call TRBD1 (5 bases). CDR3 size: 15 residues. V was pared by 3 bases and J by 4 bases, with 12 bases between. Germline assignment: CDR1 WSHSY and CDR2 SAAADI. DNA for the CDR3: TGCGCCAGCAGTGAAGACAGCGAAAGTAATGAAAAACTGTTTTTT. Its translation: CASSEDSESNEKLFF.

This clone is a singleton in its sample. The chain recombines TRBV7-9 with TRBJ1-4; D not certain. The CDR3 runs 14 residues. Germline-derived CDR1 and CDR2 are SEHNR and FQNEAQ (reference sequence). Trimming took 1 base from V and 3 from J, leaving 6 bases between them. The CDR3 DNA is TGTGCCAGCAGCTTAGGGGGAGCTAATGAAAAACTGTTTTTT. Translation gives CASSLGGANEKLFF. The variable domain in full, completed from reference TRBV7-9 and TRBJ1-4, reads DTGVSQNPRHKITKRGQNVTFRCDPISEHNRLYWYRQTLGQGPEFLTYFQNEAQLEKSRLLSDRFSAERPKGSFSTLEIQRTEQGDSAMYLCASSLGGANEKLFFGSGTQLSVL.

CDR3 nucleotides: TGTGCCAGCAGTAGGGGACTAGCGGGGGTAGATACGCAGTATTTT. This sequence encodes CASSRGLAGVDTQYF. The V and J genes are TRBV6-5 and TRBJ2-3, with 14 bases aligning to TRBD2. The germline gives CDR1 MNHEY, CDR2 SVGAGI. V shed 5 bases, J shed 5 bases, and the junction held 3 bases outside the gene matches. The CDR3 sequence is 15 residues long.

V gene TRBV6-5 combines with J gene TRBJ1-4; 7 positions match TRBD1. This CDR3 is built from 15 residues. Germline V lookup: CDR1 MNHEY, CDR2 SVGAGI. The J segment lost 4 bases and the V segment lost 6 bases, leaving 8 bases of the junction unmatched. The DNA for the CDR3 is TGTGCCAGCAGCCTGGACAGGAGGGGTAATGAAAAACTGTTTTTT. Translated, it gives CASSLDRRGNEKLFF.

The chain is built from TRBV20-1 and TRBJ2-7; D is perhaps TRBD1 (5 bases). Germline V gene sequence: CDR1 DFQATT, CDR2 SNEGSKA (reference sequence). CDR3 length equals 11 residues. The germline V and J ends were trimmed by 6 bases and 7 bases, with 13 bases remaining between them. The CDR3 region has the DNA TGCAGTGCCAAACAGGAATCGGAGCAGTACTTC. This encodes CSAKQESEQYF.

This clone was seen only a few times. V and J are TRBV2 and TRBJ2-1; 9 bases agree with TRBD1. Trimming cost V 9 bases and J 5 bases; bases outside gene matches: 11. Germline lookup yields CDR1 SNHLY and CDR2 FYNNEI. This CDR3 has 15 residues. Here the CDR3 reads CASSLIRDRDNEQFF. In DNA, the CDR3 is TGTGCCAGTTCCTTAATACGGGACAGGGACAATGAGCAGTTCTTC.

The V call is TRBV13, the J call TRBJ1-4, with D maybe TRBD1 (6 bases). The CDR3 covers 15 residues. CDR1 is PRHDT, CDR2 FYEKMQ, per germline (reference sequence). V was clipped by 4 bases and J by 5 bases, with 14 bases between them. This chain's CDR3 is CASSSPGHGNEKLFF. The CDR3 nucleotides read TGTGCCAGCAGCTCCCCGGGACACGGGAATGAAAAACTGTTTTTT.

This chain connects TRBV5-1 to TRBJ2-3; D gene ambiguous. Trimming took 3 bases from V and 4 from J, leaving 12 bases between them. This CDR3 comprises 14 residues. Per germline, CDR1 SGHRS and CDR2 YFSETQ. This chain's CDR3 is CASSYNPVADTQYF. The CDR3 DNA reads as TGCGCCAGCAGCTACAATCCAGTGGCAGATACGCAGTATTTT.

The chain employs TRBV6-5 and TRBJ1-2, with 9 bases lining up with TRBD1. This CDR3 spans 14 amino acids. The ends lost 6 bases at V and 5 bases at J; junction bases unmatched: 7. CDR1 and CDR2 from the germline V gene are MNHEY and SVGAGI. In DNA form, the CDR3 reads TGTGCCAGCAGACATCCGGACAGGGGATATGGCTACACCTTC. As protein: CASRHPDRGYGYTF.

This clone occurred once. V and J are TRBV2 and TRBJ2-7; TRBD2 agrees at 13 bases. Germline values: CDR1 SNHLY, CDR2 FYNNEI. J gave up 7 bases and V 2 bases, and 5 bases lay outside the gene matches. This CDR3 is 15 amino acids long. CDR3 bases: TGTGCCAGCAGTGAATGGGGACTAGCGGGGTCGGAGCAGTACTTC. Protein: CASSEWGLAGSEQYF.

V is TRBV7-9 and J is TRBJ2-5; tentatively, D is TRBD2 (7 bases). With 2 bases removed from V and 1 base from J, the gap between germline ends came to 17 bases. The germline gives CDR1 SEHNR, CDR2 FQNEAQ (reference sequence). The CDR3 has 17 amino acids. Here the CDR3 reads CASSLHGGGRSQETQYF. CDR3 in DNA: TGTGCCAGCAGCTTACACGGCGGGGGCCGCTCCCAAGAGACCCAGTACTTC.

The J gene is TRBJ2-7, the V gene TRBV27, with 8 bases aligning to TRBD2. The DNA matches TRBJ2-5 better at its end, which makes the J call doubtful. The CDR3 has 14 amino acids. The germline V gene has CDR1 MNHEY and CDR2 SMNVEV (reference sequence). For the CDR3, the DNA is TGTGCCAGCAGTTTATCTGCCAGCGGGGGGACCCAGTACTTC. It encodes CASSLSASGGTQYF.

Only one count was recorded for this clone. The gene calls are TRBV6-6 and TRBJ1-2; D is unresolved. This CDR3 is built from 15 residues. Looked up from germline, CDR1 is MNHNY and CDR2 is SVGAGI (reference sequence). The V end lost 7 bases, the J end lost 2 bases, and 17 bases lay between the germline ends. The CDR3 nucleotides read TGTGCCAGCACCTCAGGTGTTGTGAAGAACTATGGCTACACCTTC. Translation gives CASTSGVVKNYGYTF.

The chain is built from TRBV4-1 and TRBJ2-7, with TRBD2 matching 10 bases. V lost 3 bases and J lost 5; bases outside the gene matches: 7. Germline loops: CDR1 MGHRA, CDR2 YSYEKL. The CDR3 is 15 amino acids. Written as DNA, the CDR3 is TGCGCCAGCAGCCACATAGGACTAGCGGTCGACGAGCAGTACTTC. Translation: CASSHIGLAVDEQYF.